The present T cell receptor beta chain was sequenced within a study of shared T cell receptors in the human thymus. V lost 2 bases to trimming and J lost 1 base, with 9 bases between them. Germline loops: CDR1 LNHDA, CDR2 SQIVND (reference sequence). The CDR3 spans 15 residues. Profiling relied on immunoSEQ multiplex PCR, and the TCRdb table lists in-frame clones only, not all of them. The sample has roughly 560,000 clones, about four fifths seen once. Another study also made use of these data, one on human thymus T cells.

This sequence was found in a boy in the first two years of life with a congenital heart defect. The sample was thymocytes. V and J are TRBV19 and TRBJ1-5; perhaps TRBD1 as D (6 bases). The CDR3 loop reads CASSISGGSNQPQHF. CDR3 bases: TGTGCCAGTAGTATAAGTGGGGGCAGCAATCAGCCCCAGCATTTT.